The 25 T cell receptor beta chains presented below share a single source sample, sequenced in a study of blood T cell repertoires in COVID-19 (dated by TCRdb to 2018 to 2020). The library was produced with the immunoSEQ multiplex PCR assay. The table comes from immuneACCESS by way of TCRdb, which keeps in-frame sequences with V and J called. Part of the clones is missing from these tables; in studies checked, under half for an unresolved V gene and the rest for unknown reasons. The sample table contains hundreds of thousands of clones; only one count was recorded for over 70% of them. The ten top clones hold about 8.9% of the sample. The source material was peripheral blood. These receptor sequences come from a woman aged 45-65 years with acute or convalescent COVID-19.

CDR3 residues: CASSDSLAGGSKNIQYF. In nucleotides, the CDR3 is TGTGCCAGCAGTGACAGTCTAGCGGGAGGATCCAAAAACATTCAGTACTTC. The J gene is TRBJ2-4, the V gene TRBV6-1, with 11 positions matching TRBD2. The J segment lost 2 bases and the V segment lost 3 bases, leaving 6 bases of the junction unmatched. The CDR3 loop spans 17 amino acids. Germline V gene data show CDR1 as MNHNS and CDR2 as SASEGT.

The table lists this clone with a count of one. V gene TRBV30 combines with J gene TRBJ2-7; 14 bases line up with TRBD2. This CDR3 comprises 17 residues. V dropped 5 bases and J dropped 7; count of bases not matched to a gene: 16. CDR1 GTSNPN and CDR2 SVGIG come from the germline V gene (reference sequence). The CDR3 region is CAWGDGTSGRIGGEQYF. Written as DNA, the CDR3 is TGTGCCTGGGGGGACGGGACTAGCGGGAGAATAGGGGGAGAGCAGTACTTC.

V gene TRBV15 combines with J gene TRBJ1-2; TRBD1 matches at 12 bases. The CDR3 has 17 residues. Germline V gene lookup returns CDR1 LNHNV and CDR2 YYDKDF (reference sequence). Trimming cost V 1 base and J 7 bases; bases outside gene matches: 10. The CDR3 region has the DNA TGTGCCACCAGCAGAGGGGGGACAGGGGGCGTTCTCGGTGGCTACACCTTC. Protein sequence: CATSRGGTGGVLGGYTF. The whole variable domain, filled in from reference TRBV15 and TRBJ1-2, reads DAMVIQNPRYQVTQFGKPVTLSCSQTLNHNVMYWYQQKSSQAPKLLFHYYDKDFNNEADTPDNFQSRRPNTSFCFLDIRSPGLGDTAMYLCATSRGGTGGVLGGYTFGSGTRLTVV.

CDR3 sequence (DNA): TGCAGCGTCGACAGCTCTGGGGCCAACGTCCTGACTTTC. It translates to CSVDSSGANVLTF. This sequence joins TRBV29-1 and TRBJ2-6; TRBD1 is a possible D gene (5 bases). Germline CDR1 reads SQVTM; CDR2 reads ANQGSEA. Between the trimmed V and J ends, which lost 6 bases and 0 bases, there was a span of 6 bases. The CDR3 has 13 amino acids.

V is TRBV6-1 and J is TRBJ2-4; D unclear. From germline, CDR1 is MNHNS and CDR2 SASEGT. Trimming pared 2 bases from V and 5 bases from J, leaving 10 bases between. The CDR3 has 14 residues. The CDR3 reads CASSESWPENIQYF. CDR3 sequence (DNA): TGTGCCAGCAGTGAATCGTGGCCAGAAAACATTCAGTACTTC.

In DNA, the CDR3 is TGTGCCAGCAGCCGGGACAGCCTAAGGCAGCCCCAGCATTTT. Its translation is CASSRDSLRQPQHF. The gene calls are TRBV5-5 and TRBJ1-5, with 7 nucleotides matching TRBD1. Trimming took 4 bases from V and 7 from J; bases not matched to a gene: 8. The V gene's germline CDR1 is SGHKS and CDR2 YYEKEE (reference sequence). This CDR3 has 14 residues.

The rearrangement joins TRBV15 to TRBJ1-6; a possible D gene is TRBD1 (5 bases). The V end was cut by 4 bases, the J end by 10 bases, with 23 bases between. Germline values: CDR1 LNHNV, CDR2 YYDKDF (reference sequence). This CDR3 has 17 amino acids. In DNA, the CDR3 is TGTGCCACCAGCAAAGATAGTCAGGGAACAAAGGCGTCACCCCTCCACTTT. This gives the protein CATSKDSQGTKASPLHF.

In its sample, this clone was seen once. The J gene is TRBJ1-3, the V gene TRBV27; a possible D gene is TRBD1 (6 bases). V dropped 6 bases and J dropped 4 bases, with 19 bases sitting between them. Germline CDR1 is MNHEY and CDR2 is SMNVEV (reference sequence). The CDR3 length is 16 residues. This CDR3 is CASRGSVRGTGNTIYF. Here the CDR3 DNA reads TGTGCCAGCAGGGGTTCGGTCAGGGGCACGGGAAACACCATATATTTT.

The rearrangement uses TRBV7-9 and TRBJ2-4; 7 bases are a match to TRBD2. Trimming removed 2 bases from V and 9 bases from J; junction bases left unmatched: 7. This CDR3 region has 14 residues. Germline assignment: CDR1 SEHNR and CDR2 FQNEAQ (reference sequence). The CDR3 nucleotides are TGTGCCAGCAGCTTACCTCCGGGAGGAGCCATTCAGTACTTC. This codes for CASSLPPGGAIQYF.

For the CDR3, the DNA is TGTGCCAGCAGCTTGTACAGGGGGAGCACAGATACGCAGTATTTT. Translated, it gives CASSLYRGSTDTQYF. The rearrangement uses TRBV5-6 and TRBJ2-3; 8 bases align to TRBD1. The length of the CDR3 is 15 residues. J lost 0 bases, V lost 1 base, and 1 base had no gene match. Germline V CDR1 and CDR2: SGHDT, YYEEEE.

The J gene is TRBJ2-1, the V gene TRBV27; TRBD2 is a possible D gene (6 bases). Per the germline V gene, CDR1 is MNHEY and CDR2 is SMNVEV (reference sequence). The CDR3 spans 16 residues. V lost 7 bases to trimming and J lost 7 bases, with 23 bases between them. CDR3 protein: CASTPVGGSEGNEQFF. In nucleotides, the CDR3 is TGTGCCAGCACTCCGGTTGGGGGATCGGAGGGGAATGAGCAGTTCTTC.

A single count supports this clone. This chain connects TRBV2 to TRBJ2-3, with 7 bases fitting TRBD2. The CDR3 sequence is 13 residues long. V lost 7 bases and J lost 5; bases outside the gene matches: 6. Germline CDR1 reads SNHLY; CDR2 reads FYNNEI. The CDR3 bases are TGTGCCAGCACCAGGGACTACCTAGATACGCAGTATTTT. Translating it yields CASTRDYLDTQYF.

Comment on this clone: The junction departs from the called germline gene at one end, perhaps through a read error. V is TRBV15 and J is TRBJ2-1; possible D gene TRBD2, 6 bases. This CDR3 is 14 amino acids long. CDR1 and CDR2 (germline): LNHNV, YYDKDF (reference sequence). The CDR3 nucleotides are TGTGCCACCAGCAGAGGGGACTCCTCCAATGAGCAGTTCTTC. Residues: CATSRGDSSNEQFF.

The rearrangement links TRBV9 to TRBJ2-6; D perhaps matches TRBD1 (5 bases). This CDR3 spans 18 amino acids. CDR1 and CDR2 (germline): SGDLS, YYNGEE. V was cut by 1 base and J by 1 base, with 15 bases left in between. Here the CDR3 reads CASSVYGQGASGANVLTF. The CDR3 bases are TGTGCCAGCAGCGTATATGGGCAGGGTGCGTCTGGGGCCAACGTCCTGACTTTC.

This clone was counted a single time. This sequence joins TRBV28 and TRBJ1-2, with 8 bases fitting TRBD1. The V segment lost 3 bases and the J segment 7 bases; nucleotides outside the gene matches: 13. This CDR3 is 16 amino acids long. CDR1 MDHEN and CDR2 SYDVKM come from the germline V gene. The CDR3 reads CASSLTRGRGIGGYTF. In nucleotides, the CDR3 is TGTGCCAGCAGTTTGACCAGGGGGCGCGGAATCGGTGGCTACACCTTC.

The chain recombines TRBV20-1 with TRBJ2-1, with D perhaps TRBD2 (6 bases). Germline V CDR1 and CDR2: DFQATT, SNEGSKA (reference sequence). V lost 3 bases to trimming and J lost 0 bases, with 12 bases between them. The CDR3 contains 15 residues. CDR3 coding DNA: TGCAGTGCTAGTCGGGCGGGGAGCTCCTACAATGAGCAGTTCTTC. It encodes CSASRAGSSYNEQFF.

This clone has a single count. This rearrangement joins TRBV24-1 to TRBJ2-2, with a weak D call TRBD2 (6 bases). V gave up 1 base and J gave up 5 bases, with 16 bases separating them. The germline V gene encodes CDR1 KGHDR and CDR2 SFDVKD. CDR3 length: 17 amino acids. The CDR3 here is CATSDLFNVGGTGELFF. Written as DNA, the CDR3 is TGTGCCACCAGTGATTTATTTAACGTTGGGGGGACCGGGGAGCTGTTTTTT.

This rearrangement joins TRBV15 to TRBJ1-2; the match to TRBD1 covers 10 bases. The CDR3 totals 16 residues. CDR1 is LNHNV, CDR2 YYDKDF, per germline (reference sequence). Trimming took 3 bases from V and 14 from J; bases not matched to a gene: 18. CDR3 residues: CATSSGGPLTGGVGTF. Written as DNA, the CDR3 is TGTGCCACCAGCAGCGGCGGGCCCTTGACAGGGGGCGTAGGGACCTTC. Variable domain in full (rest from reference TRBV15 and TRBJ1-2): DAMVIQNPRYQVTQFGKPVTLSCSQTLNHNVMYWYQQKSSQAPKLLFHYYDKDFNNEADTPDNFQSRRPNTSFCFLDIRSPGLGDTAMYLCATSSGGPLTGGVGTFGSGTRLTVV.

This clone was picked up one time. This chain connects TRBV19 to TRBJ1-2; D is uncertain. The ends were cut back, 1 base at V and 4 bases at J, with 7 bases in the middle. CDR1 is LNHDA, CDR2 SQIVND, per germline (reference sequence). The CDR3 is 13 amino acids. In nucleotides, the CDR3 is TGTGCCAGTAGTATAGGTCTGTTCTATGGCTACACCTTC. It yields the protein CASSIGLFYGYTF.

V is TRBV6-5 and J is TRBJ2-3, with TRBD2 as a possible D gene (5 bases). The V gene's germline CDR1 is MNHEY and CDR2 SVGAGI. V dropped 7 bases and J dropped 4 bases, with 12 bases sitting between them. The CDR3 covers 13 residues. CDR3 in DNA: TGTGCCAGCATGAAAGCGGCGGCAGATACGCAGTATTTT. Amino acid sequence: CASMKAAADTQYF.

This chain connects TRBV25-1 to TRBJ2-7; 9 positions agree with TRBD1. Trimming cost V 3 bases and J 4 bases; bases outside gene matches: 16. CDR1 is MGHDK and CDR2 is SYGVNS in the germline V gene. The length of the CDR3 is 18 residues. The CDR3 loop reads CASSDPRQGVAPVYEQYF. The CDR3 nucleotides are TGTGCCAGCAGTGATCCCCGACAGGGGGTGGCCCCCGTTTACGAGCAGTACTTC.

This clone came up once. This rearrangement joins TRBV6-5 to TRBJ1-2, with 8 bases that match TRBD1. The CDR3 has 14 residues. The V gene's germline CDR1 is MNHEY and CDR2 SVGAGI. The J segment lost 5 bases and the V segment lost 6 bases, leaving 8 bases of the junction unmatched. CDR3 DNA: TGTGCCAGCAGCGTTGGACAGGGAAGTTATGGCTACACCTTC. Amino acids: CASSVGQGSYGYTF.

V and J are TRBV6-5 and TRBJ2-3; perhaps TRBD2 as D (6 bases). CDR1 is MNHEY, CDR2 SVGAGI, per germline. The CDR3 is 15 residues long. V dropped 0 bases and J dropped 3 bases, with 10 bases sitting between them. The CDR3 here is CASSYSEEGTDTQYF. For the CDR3, the DNA is TGTGCCAGCAGTTACTCGGAGGAGGGAACAGATACGCAGTATTTT.

The gene calls are TRBV11-1 and TRBJ2-5; tentative D call: TRBD1 (5 bases). V was clipped by 3 bases and J by 2 bases, with 13 bases between them. CDR3 length equals 15 residues. Germline V gene sequence: CDR1 SGHAT, CDR2 FQDESV (reference sequence). The chain's CDR3 is CASSFGRQLQETQYF. CDR3 nucleotides: TGTGCCAGCAGCTTCGGCAGACAGCTTCAAGAGACCCAGTACTTC.

This clone was counted only a few times. V gene TRBV19 combines with J gene TRBJ2-3, with D possibly TRBD2 on 5 matching bases. V was pared by 4 bases and J by 2 bases, with 10 bases between. Germline V gives CDR1 LNHDA, CDR2 SQIVND (reference sequence). This CDR3 has 14 amino acids. CDR3 in amino acids: CASSTGMFTDTQYF. CDR3 coding DNA: TGTGCCAGTAGTACCGGGATGTTCACAGATACGCAGTATTTT. The full variable domain, its missing parts supplied by reference TRBV19 and TRBJ2-3, is DGGITQSPKYLFRKEGQNVTLSCEQNLNHDAMYWYRQDPGQGLRLIYYSQIVNDFQKGDIAEGYSVSREKKESFPLTVTSAQKNPTAFYLCASSTGMFTDTQYFGPGTRLTVL.